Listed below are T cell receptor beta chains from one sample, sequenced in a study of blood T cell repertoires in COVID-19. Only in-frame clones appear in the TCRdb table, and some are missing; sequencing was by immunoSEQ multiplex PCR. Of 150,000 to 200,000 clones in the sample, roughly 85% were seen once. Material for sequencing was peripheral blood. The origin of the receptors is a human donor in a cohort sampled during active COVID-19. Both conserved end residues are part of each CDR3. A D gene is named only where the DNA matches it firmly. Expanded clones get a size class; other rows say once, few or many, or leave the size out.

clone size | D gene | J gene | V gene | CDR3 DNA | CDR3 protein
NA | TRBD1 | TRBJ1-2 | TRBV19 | TGTGCCAGTAGTCCGATCCCCGGGACAGGGGACAACTATGGCTACACCTTC | CASSPIPGTGDNYGYTF
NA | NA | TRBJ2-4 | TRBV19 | TGTGCCAGTAGTCCTCCCCTTCCGGGTGTTACAGGGAAGAACATTCAGTACTTC | CASSPPLPGVTGKNIQYF
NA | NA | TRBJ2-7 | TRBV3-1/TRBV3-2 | TGTGCCAGCAGCCAAGGGGACTTTACCTACGAGCAGTACTTC | CASSQGDFTYEQYF
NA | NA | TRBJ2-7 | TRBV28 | TGTGCCAGCAGCCCTGTGCAGGGAGGTTCCTACGAGCAGTACTTC | CASSPVQGGSYEQYF
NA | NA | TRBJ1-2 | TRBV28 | TGTGCCAGCAGCCGGAGAGGCGGCTACACCTTC | CASSRRGGYTF
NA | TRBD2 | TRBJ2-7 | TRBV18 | TGTGCCAGCTCACCAGGCTCGGGGGGTTCCTACGAGCAGTACTTC | CASSPGSGGSYEQYF
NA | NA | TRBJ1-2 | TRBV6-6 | TGTGCCAGCAACCGGGACATTCTAGCTAACTATGGCTACACCTTC | CASNRDILANYGYTF
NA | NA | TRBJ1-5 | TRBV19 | TGTGCCAGTAGTGATCAATCGGGGGGCAATCAGCCCCAGCATTTT | CASSDQSGGNQPQHF
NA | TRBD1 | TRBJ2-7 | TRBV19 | TGTGCCAGTAGTGACCGGGACAGGGCAGGAAACGAGCAGTACTTC | CASSDRDRAGNEQYF
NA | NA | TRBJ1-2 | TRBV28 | TGTGCCAGCAGCCTAACCGGGGACAACTTTTATGGCTACACCTTC | CASSLTGDNFYGYTF
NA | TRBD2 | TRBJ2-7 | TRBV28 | TGTGCCAGCAGGCGCACTAGCGAATACTACGAGCAGTACTTC | CASRRTSEYYEQYF
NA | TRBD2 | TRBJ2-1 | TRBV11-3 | TGTGCCAGCAGCCTTCGGACTAGCGGGAGTTCCTACAATGAGCAGTTCTTC | CASSLRTSGSSYNEQFF
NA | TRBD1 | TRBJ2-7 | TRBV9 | TGTGCCAGCAGCGGTGGACAGGAGCTCTACGAGCAGTACTTC | CASSGGQELYEQYF
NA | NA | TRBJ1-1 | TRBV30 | TGTGCCTGGAGTATCGGGTGGATGAACACTGAAGCTTTCTTT | CAWSIGWMNTEAFF
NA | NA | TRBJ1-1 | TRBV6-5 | TGTGCCAGCAGTTACAGGGGTGGGACTGAAGCTTTCTTT | CASSYRGGTEAFF
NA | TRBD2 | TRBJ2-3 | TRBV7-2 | TGTGCCAGCAGCTGGCCCGGGACTACTTCTTCAGGGGATACGCAGTATTTT | CASSWPGTTSSGDTQYF
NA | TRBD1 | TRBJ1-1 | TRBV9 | TGTGCCAGCAGCGTAGGGACGCAGGGGGCTAACACTGAAGCTTTCTTT | CASSVGTQGANTEAFF
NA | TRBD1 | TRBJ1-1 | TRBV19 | TGTGCCAGTACTCCCATTGGGAGGGACAGGGTATCTTTCTTT | CASTPIGRDRVSFF
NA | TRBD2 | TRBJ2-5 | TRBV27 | TGTGCCAGCGCCGTTTGGGGGGGTTCCCAAGAGACCCAGTACTTC | CASAVWGGSQETQYF
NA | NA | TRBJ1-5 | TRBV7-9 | TGTGCCAGCAGCTCACCGGGAGGCAATCAGCCCCAGCATTTT | CASSSPGGNQPQHF
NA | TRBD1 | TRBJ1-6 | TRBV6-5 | TGTGCCAGCAGCTCGGACAGGGGGCGATCACCCCTCCACTTT | CASSSDRGRSPLHF
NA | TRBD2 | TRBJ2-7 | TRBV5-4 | TGTGCCAGCAGGTCGGGGGTCGGACTAGTCACCTACGAGCAGTACTTC | CASRSGVGLVTYEQYF
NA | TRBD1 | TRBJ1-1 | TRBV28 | TGTGCCAGCAGTCGAACAGAGGGGGCGATAAACACTGAAGCTTTCTTT | CASSRTEGAINTEAFF
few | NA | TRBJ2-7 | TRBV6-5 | TGTGCCAGCATGACGGGGAGCTCCTACGAGCAGTACTTC | CASMTGSSYEQYF
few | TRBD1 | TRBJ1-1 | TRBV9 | TGTGCCAGCAGCCCTGGGGACAGGGGTGTCTCCACTTTCTTT | CASSPGDRGVSTFF
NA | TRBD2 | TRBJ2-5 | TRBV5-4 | TGTGCCAGCAGCTTGGGGAGCGGGGGGGGCCAAGAGACCCAGTACTTC | CASSLGSGGGQETQYF
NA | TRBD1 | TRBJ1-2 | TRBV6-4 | TGTGCCAGCAGTGGGACAGGGGCGCGACCCGTTAACTATGGCTACACCTTC | CASSGTGARPVNYGYTF
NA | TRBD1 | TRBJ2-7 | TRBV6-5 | TGTGCCAGCACTATGACAGGGGGTGGATACGAGCAGTACTTC | CASTMTGGGYEQYF
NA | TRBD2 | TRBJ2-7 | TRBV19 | TGTGCCAGTAGATCTAGCGGGAAGAGCTCCTACGAGCAGTACTTC | CASRSSGKSSYEQYF
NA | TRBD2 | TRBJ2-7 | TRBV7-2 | TGTGCCAGCAGCTCCGGGACTAGCCTATCCTACGAGCAGTACTTC | CASSSGTSLSYEQYF
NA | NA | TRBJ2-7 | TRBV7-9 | TGTGCCAGCAGCGGAATGGGGCGGGACTACGAGCAGTACTTC | CASSGMGRDYEQYF
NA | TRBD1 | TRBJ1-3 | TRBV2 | TGTGCCAGCAGTCCGGACAGGGCGGGCTCTGACACCATATATTTT | CASSPDRAGSDTIYF
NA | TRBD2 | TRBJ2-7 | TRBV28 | TGTGCCAGCAGGTCTCCTGTCTTAGCGGGCCGACCCTACGAGCAGTACTTC | CASRSPVLAGRPYEQYF
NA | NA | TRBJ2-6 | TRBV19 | TGTGCCAGTAGGACTTCTGGGGCCAACGTCCTGACTTTC | CASRTSGANVLTF